This T cell receptor beta chain derives from a study of spatial heterogeneity in lung cancer. Study-level points and caveats: Intratumoral expanded alpha and beta TCR counts were found to track tumor mutation counts. The study estimated about 7% alpha and roughly 13% beta chain coverage of tumor T cells.

This sample's time point: sample taken at primary tumor resection. The cohort: 65 to 80 early-stage, untreated non-small cell lung cancer patients. Researchers sequenced whole RNA taken from tumor, nontumor lung or frozen PBMC without sorting. Germline assignment: CDR1 SGHTA and CDR2 FQGNSA. This CDR3 is 12 amino acids long. V dropped 1 base and J dropped 14; count of bases not matched to a gene: 6. This clonotype came up a few times. Its antigen is not known. In the library, each TCR cDNA molecule bore its own unique molecular identifier. Using its own MiXCR run on the 5' RACE reads, TCRdb lists one record per CDR3 protein. The sample lists fewer than 30,000 distinct CDR3 sequences; approximately 6.9% were seen once.

The sequences come from lung tumor tissue, collected at surgery. The rearrangement uses TRBV7-2 and TRBJ1-2; 8 nucleotides line up with TRBD1. The receptor's source is a male donor with early-stage non-small cell lung cancer. The CDR3 loop reads CASSLGGQGRTF. The CDR3 DNA follows: TGTGCCAGCAGCTTAGGAGGACAGGGTAGAACCTTC.